Here is one TCR beta chain with its context. Original data processing: Reference gene primer amplification gave estimated nucleated cell counts. Method: immunoSEQ multiplex PCR; TCRdb's copy keeps in-frame clones and lacks some. V, J and clone size were drawn from that table, and D and trimming were deduced from the DNA. The data contain about 45,000 clones, almost 85% of them singletons. This sample is drawn from a study of blood T cell repertoires in COVID-19. Study information: Donors in the United States, Italy and Spain gave samples during acute or convalescent COVID-19. The analysed material was cDNA or gDNA that came from T cells, B-cell-depleted T cells, or PBMCs.

Germline V CDR1 and CDR2: SGHDN, FVKESK. The CDR3 totals 13 residues. Between the trimmed V and J ends, which lost 0 bases and 8 bases, there was a span of 11 bases. Sequenced input: peripheral blood. The receptor was derived from a human donor in a cohort sampled during active COVID-19. The genes are TRBV14 and TRBJ2-7, with D unresolved. CDR3 amino acids: CASSQDIAEKQYF. The CDR3 bases are TGTGCCAGCAGCCAAGATATTGCGGAGAAGCAGTACTTC.